The T cell receptor beta chain under discussion was sequenced for a study of blood T cell repertoires in COVID-19 (TCRdb year 2020). Looking at the study overall: Samples from collaborators originated in the United States, Italy and Spain and spanned both the acute and convalescent phases of COVID-19. The samples were drawn from the first 160 participants of the ongoing ImmuneRACE study and from 1,254 subjects provided by 6 global collaborators. The dataset comprised deeply sampled blood TCRbeta repertoires from subjects exposed to, actively infected with, or recovered from COVID-19. Where available, HLA class I and class II types were taken from metadata supplied by the sample provider and were not determined by assay-based typing. Sample metadata almost always included a de-identified subject ID, COVID-19 status, age in years and sex. A freely available public database, intended as a resource for researchers studying the immune response to SARS-CoV-2, is where the repertoires were released. The prospective study material was composed of cDNA or gDNA derived from T cells, B-cell-depleted T cells, or PBMCs.

TCRbeta CDR3 regions were amplified from genomic DNA by means of the immunoSEQ Assay, a bias-controlled multiplex PCR. The original pipeline was this. Within the assay, amplification of reference gene primers was used to estimate how many nucleated cells each sample contained. Sequence reads were collapsed and filtered to measure the absolute abundance of every unique TCRbeta CDR3 rearrangement. For each sample, productive Simpson clonality was calculated as the square root of Simpson's diversity index over productive rearrangements. TCRdb carries this immuneACCESS record with in-frame sequences only. Its versions omit some clonotypes, under half of them owing to an unresolved V gene in the studies checked, with the rest unexplained. V and J calls and clone size come straight from that table; D and trimming were deduced from the DNA. Within this sample are over 350,000 clones, with approximately 90% of them counted one time only. The ten most abundant clones make up roughly 0.9% of the sample.

From the cysteine up to the phenylalanine, the CDR3 has a length of 15 residues. The retained sequence is limited to the CDR3, 45 bases, with the frame set at the first base. Cut back by 5 bases and 2 bases, the V and J ends lie 16 bases apart. From a lookup of the germline V gene (reference sequence), CDR1 and CDR2 are LNHDA and SQIVND. Participants in the prospective study were enrolled through a virtual design, were aged 18 to 89 years, and lived in about 25 United States geographic areas. Cohort assignment in the prospective study relied on participant-reported clinical history from a screening survey and a study questionnaire. Exposed participants were defined as having been in contact with someone with a PCR-confirmed or clinician-diagnosed COVID-19 case within 2 weeks of study entry. In the prospective study, mobile phlebotomists collected whole blood, serum and a nasopharyngeal or oropharyngeal swab from each participant. Prospective study participants could optionally give additional blood draws and questionnaires over an approximately two-month period. Prospective study blood samples were shipped either frozen or at room temperature before DNA extraction.

This clone appeared a few times. The clone's antigen remains unknown. Base quality data are lacking; no much larger clone is found one base away. Study-level results and caveats: The amount of clinical and demographic metadata varied by source and participant and was provided uncurated.

The receptor was isolated from a woman between 40 and 50 years old who had been exposed to COVID-19. The chain is assembled from TRBV19 and TRBJ2-7; the D segment cannot be called with confidence. The sample consisted of PBMCs or T cells enriched from blood (not recorded which). In nucleotides, the sequence is TGTGCCAGTAGTGCAGTTTTTCAGAAAACCTACGAGCAGTACTTC. Its protein reads: CASSAVFQKTYEQYF.